This T cell receptor beta chain emerged from a study of T-cell reconstitution after alpha-beta-depleted transplantation in children. Study-wide results and limits: The study reportedly traced alpha-beta T cells about two months after transplant to several hundred expanded graft clones.

This clonotype was counted a single time. Antigen unknown. A TCRbeta library incorporating unique molecular identifiers was prepared. TCRdb analysed the PCR reads with MiXCR anew, one entry per CDR3 protein. The sample carries roughly 670,000 distinct CDR3 sequences, 10% to 15% recorded once. V lost 1 base and J 7 bases, leaving 10 bases between the germline ends. The CDR3 runs to 14 residues. Germline V gene data show CDR1 as LGHNT and CDR2 as FRNRAP. Sequenced material: PBMCs, taken before TCRalphabeta/CD19-depleted stem cell transplant. The origin of this receptor is a girl under 10 years old with congenital amegakaryocytic thrombocytopenia, due to receive a stem cell transplant. The chain recombines TRBV12-5 with TRBJ2-2, with D possibly matching TRBD1 (6 bases). CDR3 loop: CASGLAGAGGELFF. DNA for the CDR3: TGTGCTAGTGGTTTGGCAGGGGCCGGCGGGGAGCTGTTTTTT. Full variable domain (remainder filled in from reference TRBV12-5 and TRBJ2-2): DARVTQTPRHKVTEMGQEVTMRCQPILGHNTVFWYRQTMMQGLELLAYFRNRAPLDDSGMPKDRFSAEMPDATLATLKIQPSEPRDSAVYFCASGLAGAGGELFFGEGSRLTVL.